The entry below gives a single T cell receptor (beta chain) sequence along with its context. Its matching antigen is unknown. The sample comes from a study of blood T cells in healthy people across ages. Regarding the study as a whole: The diversity estimates, figures obtained from one million T cells, were considered underestimates.

Primed by a sample-barcoded 5' primer and a J-beta primer mix, a second PCR proceeded for about 6 to 12 cycles. A single record per CDR3 protein comes from TCRdb applying MiXCR to the 5' RACE reads. In the table there are about 690,000 distinct CDR3 sequences, 40% to 50% of which are singletons. The clonotype originates from a man older than 75 in good health. The material sequenced was blood.

The CDR3 here is CASRKNEPGVGEQYF. CDR3 DNA: TGTGCCAGCAGGAAGAATGAGCCGGGAGTGGGCGAGCAGTACTTC. The chain employs TRBV21-1 and TRBJ2-7; the table gives TRBD1 as D, unverified against the DNA. TRBV21-1 is listed as a pseudogene. The CDR3 has 15 residues.